The 27 T cell receptor beta chains in this list originate from one sample, sequenced in a study of T-cell reconstitution after alpha-beta-depleted transplantation in children. This sample's TCRbeta library carried unique molecular identifier barcodes. TCRdb reprocessed the PCR reads with MiXCR, giving one entry per CDR3 protein. The sample includes around 370,000 distinct CDR3 sequences, under 13% seen only once; the top ten take under 3%. Sequences were derived from PBMCs from the stem cell graft donor, sampled from the stem cell graft. The receptors were sampled from a human donor who donated a stem cell graft to a child with acute lymphoblastic leukemia.

This chain's CDR3 is CASRPNAKGAGGYTF. The CDR3 DNA reads as TGCGCCAGCAGACCCAACGCGAAGGGGGCGGGGGGCTACACCTTC. This sequence joins TRBV4-3 and TRBJ1-2; TRBD1 agrees at 7 bases. V shed 6 bases, J shed 8 bases, and the junction held 15 bases outside the gene matches. CDR3 length: 15 amino acids. The V gene's germline CDR1 is LGHNA and CDR2 YSLEER.

The genes are TRBV7-9 and TRBJ2-7; 7 nucleotides agree with TRBD1. The length of the CDR3 is 12 residues. Germline V lookup: CDR1 SEHNR, CDR2 FQNEAQ (reference sequence). With 5 bases clipped from V and 7 bases from J, the junction kept 5 bases outside the gene matches. In nucleotides, the CDR3 is TGTGCCAGCAGCGAGGGGACAGCTGAGCAGTACTTC. It is translated as CASSEGTAEQYF.

The V gene is TRBV20-1, the J gene TRBJ2-1; D might be TRBD2 (6 bases). Germline values: CDR1 DFQATT, CDR2 SNEGSKA (reference sequence). CDR3 length equals 15 residues. V lost 0 bases to trimming and J lost 10 bases, with 19 bases between them. This CDR3 is CSARDIELALREQFF. CDR3 nucleotide sequence: TGCAGTGCTAGAGATATAGAACTAGCTTTGAGAGAGCAGTTCTTC.

The chain couples TRBV6-1 to TRBJ2-5; D is uncertain. The germline V gene encodes CDR1 MNHNS and CDR2 SASEGT. CDR3 length equals 14 residues. V was shortened by 2 bases and J by 5 bases, with 12 bases between the two germline ends. CDR3 residues: CASSEFRRLETQYF. The CDR3 nucleotides are TGTGCCAGCAGTGAATTTCGCCGTCTGGAGACCCAGTACTTC.

This clonotype was counted many times. The chain combines TRBV7-2 with TRBJ1-2, with TRBD1 identical over 7 bases. The V segment lost 3 bases and the J segment 1 base; nucleotides outside the gene matches: 8. The CDR3 extends over 16 amino acids. Germline assignment: CDR1 SGHTA and CDR2 FQGNSA. The CDR3 DNA reads as TGTGCCAGCAGCTTTTATGGGGACAGCCTTAACTATGGCTACACCTTC. This sequence encodes CASSFYGDSLNYGYTF.

The chain employs TRBV4-3 and TRBJ2-7, with 10 bases identical to TRBD1. The germline gives CDR1 LGHNA, CDR2 YSLEER. V dropped 2 bases and J dropped 2; count of bases not matched to a gene: 6. This CDR3 comprises 16 residues. The DNA for the CDR3 is TGCGCCAGCAGCCAATCCGGGACAGGGGAAACCTACGAGCAGTACTTC. It translates to CASSQSGTGETYEQYF.

The table lists this clonotype with a few counts. The chain is built from TRBV7-9 and TRBJ2-4; D may be TRBD1 (5 bases). V was pared by 1 base and J by 0 bases, with 19 bases between. Germline assignment: CDR1 SEHNR and CDR2 FQNEAQ (reference sequence). CDR3 length: 19 amino acids. CDR3 region: CASSLEDAWGTLAKNIQYF. DNA of the CDR3: TGTGCCAGCAGCTTAGAGGACGCTTGGGGCACTTTAGCCAAAAACATTCAGTACTTC.

The table lists this clonotype with many counts. This chain joins TRBV7-2 and TRBJ2-7, with 8 bases lining up with TRBD2. Germline assignment: CDR1 SGHTA and CDR2 FQGNSA. The CDR3 length is 14 residues. J gave up 0 bases and V 8 bases, and 6 bases lay outside the gene matches. CDR3 protein: CASAQAGVSYEQYF. The CDR3, as DNA: TGTGCCAGCGCCCAAGCGGGGGTCTCCTACGAGCAGTACTTC.

DNA of the CDR3: TGTGCCAGCAGTTTAGGGTCAGGGAGCGAGCAGTACTTC. Translating it yields CASSLGSGSEQYF. The J gene is TRBJ2-7, the V gene TRBV27; D tentatively reads TRBD1 or TRBD2 (5 bases each). Germline V CDR1 and CDR2: MNHEY, SMNVEV (reference sequence). This CDR3 spans 13 amino acids. Trimming pared 2 bases from V and 6 bases from J, leaving 11 bases between.

The table lists this clonotype with a few counts. CDR3 in amino acids: CASRGDEGYGYTF. The CDR3 DNA is TGTGCCAGCCGCGGGGACGAAGGCTATGGCTACACCTTC. V gene TRBV5-6 combines with J gene TRBJ1-2, with D possibly TRBD1 on 5 matching bases. The CDR3 contains 13 residues. Trimming took off 7 bases at V and 4 bases at J, with 14 bases between the two ends. Germline lookup yields CDR1 SGHDT and CDR2 YYEEEE.

The chain employs TRBV5-6 and TRBJ1-1; TRBD1 might be the D (6 bases). Trimming cost V 3 bases and J 4 bases, with 13 bases left between them. Germline V lookup: CDR1 SGHDT, CDR2 YYEEEE. The CDR3 spans 14 residues. The CDR3: CASSYLGQSTEAFF. Written as DNA, the CDR3 is TGTGCCAGCAGCTACTTAGGACAGTCCACTGAAGCTTTCTTT.

This chain connects TRBV5-1 to TRBJ2-7; 13 bases match TRBD2. Germline lookup yields CDR1 SGHRS and CDR2 YFSETQ. The ends lost 0 bases at V and 4 bases at J; junction bases unmatched: 10. The CDR3 is made up of 18 amino acids. The CDR3 protein is CASSLDTSGRGQSYEQYF. The DNA of the CDR3 is TGCGCCAGCAGCTTGGACACTAGCGGGAGGGGGCAGTCATACGAGCAGTACTTC.

This clonotype was seen repeatedly, ten times or more. The chain employs TRBV12-3 or TRBV12-4 and TRBJ2-4; D unresolved. V lost 5 bases, J lost 3 bases, and 11 bases lay in between. The CDR3 loop spans 14 amino acids. The chain's CDR3 is CASSHLTVKNIQYF. CDR3 sequence (DNA): TGTGCCAGCAGTCACCTGACGGTCAAAAACATTCAGTACTTC.

This rearrangement joins TRBV6-1 to TRBJ1-6; tentatively, D is TRBD1 (5 bases). The CDR3 extends over 14 amino acids. The ends were cut back, 8 bases at V and 0 bases at J, with 8 bases in the middle. The germline V gene encodes CDR1 MNHNS and CDR2 SASEGT. The CDR3 sequence is CASRDGSYNSPLHF. CDR3 coding DNA: TGTGCCAGCCGGGACGGCTCCTATAATTCACCCCTCCACTTT.

The chain is built from TRBV7-3 and TRBJ2-7, with D perhaps being TRBD1 or TRBD2 (5 bases each). The V end lost 2 bases, the J end lost 3 bases, and 11 bases lay between the germline ends. This CDR3 comprises 14 residues. Germline lookup yields CDR1 SGHTA and CDR2 FQGTGA. CDR3 sequence (DNA): TGTGCCAGCAGCTTATCTAGGGACCACTACGAGCAGTACTTC. Residues: CASSLSRDHYEQYF. The full variable domain, its missing parts supplied by reference TRBV7-3 and TRBJ2-7, is GAGVSQTPSNKVTEKGKYVELRCDPISGHTALYWYRQSLGQGPEFLIYFQGTGAADDSGLPNDRFFAVRPEGSVSTLKIQRTERGDSAVYLCASSLSRDHYEQYFGPGTRLTVT.

The gene calls are TRBV2 and TRBJ1-5; possibly TRBD1 for D (6 bases). V dropped 6 bases and J dropped 3 bases, with 15 bases sitting between them. The CDR3 loop spans 15 amino acids. CDR1 SNHLY and CDR2 FYNNEI come from the germline V gene. This chain's CDR3 is CASSGTGLYNQPQHF. The CDR3 coding sequence is TGTGCCAGCAGCGGAACAGGGCTGTACAATCAGCCCCAGCATTTT.

In this sample, this clonotype turned up a few times. This chain uses TRBV20-1 with TRBJ2-3; 13 nucleotides align to TRBD2. The germline CDR1 and CDR2 sequences are DFQATT and SNEGSKA (reference sequence). With V trimmed by 1 base and J by 7 bases, 14 bases remained unmatched. This CDR3 region has 18 residues. CDR3 protein: CSARVGLGTSGIPNTQYF. The DNA for the CDR3 is TGCAGTGCTAGAGTTGGTTTGGGGACTAGCGGGATCCCTAATACGCAGTATTTT.

This clonotype was counted a few times. The rearrangement joins TRBV12-3 or TRBV12-4 to TRBJ2-7, with 12 bases lining up with TRBD2. The junction had 7 bases not matched to a gene; V was cut back by 4 bases and J by 6 bases. The CDR3 loop spans 15 amino acids. CDR3 sequence reads: CASSSTSGRNGEQYF. The DNA for the CDR3 is TGTGCCAGCAGTTCTACTAGCGGGAGGAATGGCGAGCAGTACTTC.

The chain combines TRBV20-1 with TRBJ2-5, with 14 bases identical to TRBD2. CDR3 size: 16 residues. The germline CDR1 and CDR2 sequences are DFQATT and SNEGSKA (reference sequence). V lost 6 bases, J lost 2 bases, and 8 bases stayed unmatched. For the CDR3, the DNA is TGCAGTGCGGAAGGGACTAGCGGGAGCCTACAAGAGACCCAGTACTTC. This translates into CSAEGTSGSLQETQYF.

V and J are TRBV7-3 and TRBJ2-1; 9 nucleotides match TRBD2. Germline trimming cut 4 bases from V and 4 bases from J; bases unmatched to any gene: 8. The germline V gene encodes CDR1 SGHTA and CDR2 FQGTGA. CDR3 length: 16 amino acids. CDR3 sequence: CASSYSAGGRYNEQFF. Written as DNA, the CDR3 is TGTGCCAGCAGCTACTCGGCGGGAGGGCGATACAATGAGCAGTTCTTC.

This clonotype was observed many times. The CDR3 loop is CAIRGLAGTKNIQYF. DNA for the CDR3: TGTGCCATCAGAGGACTAGCGGGGACCAAAAACATTCAGTACTTC. The rearrangement joins TRBV12-3 or TRBV12-4 to TRBJ2-4; 12 bases align to TRBD2. The CDR3 contains 15 residues. The ends lost 10 bases at V and 2 bases at J; junction bases unmatched: 6.

This chain joins TRBV4-2 and TRBJ2-3; TRBD2 might be the D (6 bases). This CDR3 comprises 17 residues. Per the germline V gene, CDR1 is LGHNA and CDR2 is YNFKEQ. V lost 4 bases and J lost 4, with 21 bases in between. In nucleotides, the CDR3 is TGTGCCAGCAGCCTTCGGACGGGGGAGCAAGTCCCAGATACGCAGTATTTT. Translated: CASSLRTGEQVPDTQYF.

V and J are TRBV20-1 and TRBJ2-3; 12 bases are a match to TRBD2. Unmatched junction bases numbered 10, after V lost 6 bases and J lost 3 bases. CDR3 size: 16 residues. Germline CDR1 and CDR2: DFQATT and SNEGSKA (reference sequence). CDR3 in DNA: TGCAGTGCGCCGCCGGGACTAGCGGGTACAACAGATACGCAGTATTTT. Protein: CSAPPGLAGTTDTQYF.

J is TRBJ2-1 and V is TRBV20-1; no definite D call. Trimming left V 4 bases short and J 0 bases short, with 10 bases between. Germline loops: CDR1 DFQATT, CDR2 SNEGSKA (reference sequence). This CDR3 contains 14 residues. The chain's CDR3 is CSANELASYNEQFF. Written as DNA, the CDR3 is TGCAGTGCTAACGAATTGGCCTCCTACAATGAGCAGTTCTTC.

The CDR3 loop reads CSASSGGTDTQYF. CDR3 DNA: TGCAGTGCTTCTAGCGGAGGCACAGATACGCAGTATTTT. This chain connects TRBV20-1 to TRBJ2-3; TRBD2 aligns across 7 bases. With V trimmed by 5 bases and J by 1 base, 3 bases remained unmatched. This CDR3 has 13 residues. Germline assignment: CDR1 DFQATT and CDR2 SNEGSKA (reference sequence).

This clonotype was picked up a small number of times. This chain uses TRBV20-1 with TRBJ2-3, with 8 nucleotides matching TRBD2. The CDR3 is 15 amino acids. V was pared by 1 base and J by 3 bases, with 6 bases of the junction left unmatched. Per the germline V gene, CDR1 is DFQATT and CDR2 is SNEGSKA (reference sequence). CDR3 amino acids: CSARGWTGGTDTQYF. As DNA, the CDR3 is TGCAGTGCTAGAGGGTGGACGGGGGGGACAGATACGCAGTATTTT.

CDR3: CASSDTGTGGEYEQYF. DNA for the CDR3: TGTGCCAGCAGCGATACCGGGACAGGGGGGGAATACGAGCAGTACTTC. The chain employs TRBV7-8 and TRBJ2-7; TRBD1 matches 11 bases. This CDR3 is 16 amino acids long. V was pared by 5 bases and J by 4 bases, with 10 bases of the junction left unmatched. Germline V CDR1 and CDR2: SGHVS, FQNEAQ. The full variable domain, rest sourced from reference TRBV7-8 and TRBJ2-7, is GAGVSQSPRYKVAKRGQDVALRCDPISGHVSLFWYQQALGQGPEFLTYFQNEAQLDKSGLPSDRFFAERPEGSVSTLKIQRTQQEDSAVYLCASSDTGTGGEYEQYFGPGTRLTVT.